This T cell receptor (beta chain) emerged from a study of blood T cell repertoires in COVID-19. As for the study in general: The United States, Italy and Spain provided the acute and convalescent COVID-19 samples.

CDR3 length: 15 amino acids. The trim removed 8 bases at V and 4 bases at J, leaving 6 bases unmatched. Germline V gives CDR1 MNHEY, CDR2 SMNVEV (reference sequence). Using immunoSEQ multiplex PCR, the repertoire was profiled, and TCRdb retains in-frame clones only, with some absent. The sample yields approximately 150,000 clones, roughly 93% seen once. Seattle's enrolled individuals joined amid active infection and were then monitored longitudinally. The chain employs TRBV27 and TRBJ2-1; 12 bases fit TRBD2. The source of this sequence is a man aged 18 to 30 with COVID-19, enrolled during active disease. The source material was peripheral blood. The CDR3, as DNA: TGTGCCAGCGGGGGGACTAGCGGGCCGTACAATGAGCAGTTCTTC. Protein sequence: CASGGTSGPYNEQFF.